The 28 T cell receptor beta chains listed next were all sequenced from one sample in a study of technical replicates of blood from a handful of donors. Repertoires were generated with immunoSEQ multiplex PCR, while TCRdb's copy carries only in-frame clones and drops some. The repertoire holds 85,000 to 100,000 clones, 90% to 96% seen once, with over 0.2% in the top ten. The sequencing sample was made of T cells isolated from PBMCs. The origin of the receptors is a human donor in good health.

This chain joins TRBV19 and TRBJ1-2; D perhaps matches TRBD1 (5 bases). Looked up from germline, CDR1 is LNHDA and CDR2 is SQIVND (reference sequence). This CDR3 is built from 14 residues. The V gene lost 4 bases and the J gene lost 3 bases, with 12 bases spanning the gap. The CDR3 reads CASSTSRAHYGYTF. DNA of the CDR3: TGTGCCAGTAGTACAAGCAGGGCCCACTATGGCTACACCTTC.

The chain employs TRBV9 and TRBJ2-1; the D gene is possibly TRBD2 (5 bases). Trimming cost V 3 bases and J 0 bases, with 13 bases left between them. Looked up from germline, CDR1 is SGDLS and CDR2 is YYNGEE. The CDR3 consists of 16 residues. This CDR3 reads CASSETASTSYNEQFF. The CDR3 DNA follows: TGTGCCAGCAGCGAAACGGCTAGCACCTCCTACAATGAGCAGTTCTTC.

This chain connects TRBV29-1 to TRBJ1-2; D not resolved. V dropped 8 bases and J dropped 4 bases, with 11 bases sitting between them. The germline V gene encodes CDR1 SQVTM and CDR2 ANQGSEA. The CDR3 extends over 11 amino acids. This chain's CDR3 is CSSGSGYGYTF. In DNA, the CDR3 is TGCAGCTCAGGCAGCGGCTATGGCTACACCTTC.

V and J are TRBV11-2 and TRBJ2-3; possible D gene TRBD1, 5 bases. V lost 8 bases and J lost 2, with 11 bases in between. Germline CDR1 and CDR2: SGHAT and FQNNGV. The length of the CDR3 is 13 residues. The DNA of the CDR3 is TGTGCCAGCGGTCGACAGTCCACAGATACGCAGTATTTT. It encodes CASGRQSTDTQYF.

The chain carries TRBV7-2 and TRBJ2-7; D gene unclear. Deletions cut 0 bases from V and 5 bases from J, with 23 bases between. Looked up from germline, CDR1 is SGHTA and CDR2 is FQGNSA. The CDR3 runs 18 residues. Here the CDR3 DNA reads TGTGCCAGCAGCTTAGCTCTCCCACAGTCTCTCCAGTTCGACGAGCAGTACTTC. Translation gives CASSLALPQSLQFDEQYF.

The rearrangement links TRBV28 to TRBJ1-1, with D perhaps TRBD1 (6 bases). Germline CDR1 is MDHEN and CDR2 is SYDVKM. The CDR3 totals 13 residues. The V and J ends lost 6 bases and 2 bases respectively, with 10 bases between them. The CDR3 reads CASRGGGNTEAFF. The CDR3 nucleotides read TGTGCCAGCAGAGGGGGGGGCAACACTGAAGCTTTCTTT.

The chain recombines TRBV6-5 with TRBJ2-7; 11 bases line up with TRBD2. Trimming removed 4 bases from V and 2 bases from J; junction bases left unmatched: 7. CDR1 is MNHEY and CDR2 is SVGAGI in the germline V gene. The CDR3 is made up of 16 amino acids. CDR3 bases: TGTGCCAGCAGTTCTGAAATGGGACTAGCGGCCTACGAGCAGTACTTC. Translated: CASSSEMGLAAYEQYF.

V gene TRBV2 combines with J gene TRBJ2-5; D gene unclear. Germline CDR1 SNHLY, CDR2 FYNNEI. CDR3 length: 12 residues. V lost 8 bases to trimming and J lost 7 bases, with 14 bases between them. The CDR3 bases are TGTGCCAGCGATGTAGATAGATCGACCCAGTACTTC. It yields the protein CASDVDRSTQYF.

The V gene is TRBV13, the J gene TRBJ2-7; 10 bases fit TRBD2. Germline values: CDR1 PRHDT, CDR2 FYEKMQ (reference sequence). This CDR3 spans 17 amino acids. The J segment lost 7 bases and the V segment lost 5 bases, leaving 17 bases of the junction unmatched. The CDR3 sequence is CASSPDLGLAGAGEQYF. For the CDR3, the DNA is TGTGCCAGCAGCCCCGATTTGGGTCTAGCGGGAGCAGGGGAGCAGTACTTC.

The V gene is TRBV2, the J gene TRBJ1-1; no reliable D call. V was pared by 6 bases and J by 1 base, with 12 bases between. Germline V gene sequence: CDR1 SNHLY, CDR2 FYNNEI. The CDR3 spans 14 residues. The CDR3 spells CASSQRLENTEAFF. The CDR3 DNA is TGTGCCAGCAGCCAAAGACTGGAGAACACTGAAGCTTTCTTT. The full variable domain, with the rest looked up from reference TRBV2 and TRBJ1-1, is EPEVTQTPSHQVTQMGQEVILRCVPISNHLYFYWYRQILGQKVEFLVSFYNNEISEKSEIFDDQFSVERPDGSNFTLKIRSTKLEDSAMYFCASSQRLENTEAFFGQGTRLTVV.

This clone turned up a few times. This rearrangement joins TRBV9 to TRBJ1-1; 8 positions match TRBD1. The germline V gene has CDR1 SGDLS and CDR2 YYNGEE. J gave up 4 bases and V 1 base, and 9 bases lay outside the gene matches. The CDR3 runs to 16 residues. Written as DNA, the CDR3 is TGTGCCAGCAGCGTACAGGGGGCCGTAGATTCCACTGAAGCTTTCTTT. The encoded protein is CASSVQGAVDSTEAFF.

This rearrangement joins TRBV28 to TRBJ2-1; possibly TRBD2 for D (5 bases). Trimming shortened V by 6 bases and J by 1 base, and 22 bases separated the two germline ends. Germline-derived CDR1 and CDR2 are MDHEN and SYDVKM. The CDR3 runs 18 residues. CDR3: CASSGWAGPRGSYNEQFF. DNA for the CDR3: TGTGCCAGCAGCGGGTGGGCCGGACCTCGCGGGTCCTACAATGAGCAGTTCTTC.

The rearrangement joins TRBV4-1 to TRBJ2-1; D is perhaps TRBD2 (6 bases). V gave up 1 base and J gave up 0 bases, with 7 bases separating them. In germline, CDR1 is MGHRA, CDR2 YSYEKL. The CDR3 is made up of 15 amino acids. The CDR3 region is CASSQVSGSYNEQFF. Here the CDR3 DNA reads TGCGCCAGCAGCCAAGTTAGCGGCTCCTACAATGAGCAGTTCTTC.

V gene TRBV10-2 combines with J gene TRBJ2-7; 9 bases agree with TRBD2. CDR1 is WSHSY, CDR2 SAAADI, per germline. Trimming at V came to 7 bases and at J to 3 bases, leaving 10 bases not matched to a gene. The CDR3 is 15 residues long. The DNA of the CDR3 is TGCGCCAGCACCCACGGACTAGCGAGTAACTACGAGCAGTACTTC. As protein: CASTHGLASNYEQYF.

The rearrangement joins TRBV28 to TRBJ2-3, with a tentative D call TRBD1 (5 bases). V was cut by 4 bases and J by 4 bases, with 12 bases left in between. The V gene's germline CDR1 is MDHEN and CDR2 SYDVKM. This CDR3 contains 14 residues. CDR3 residues: CASSSLQGADTQYF. DNA of the CDR3: TGTGCCAGCAGTTCTCTTCAGGGCGCAGATACGCAGTATTTT.

V usage is TRBV9 and J usage is TRBJ2-3; TRBD2 matches 9 bases. Germline loops: CDR1 SGDLS, CDR2 YYNGEE. This CDR3 is built from 16 residues. J lost 5 bases, V lost 0 bases, and 7 bases had no gene match. The CDR3 coding sequence is TGTGCCAGCAGCGTAGCGTGGCGGGGGGGCTTAGATACGCAGTATTTT. Translation gives CASSVAWRGGLDTQYF.

The gene calls are TRBV7-2 and TRBJ2-1; D perhaps matches TRBD1 (5 bases). The CDR3 is 17 residues long. The V end lost 1 base, the J end lost 5 bases, and 18 bases lay between the germline ends. Germline V lookup: CDR1 SGHTA, CDR2 FQGNSA. The CDR3 is CASSLEWGWSPHNEQFF. Written as DNA, the CDR3 is TGTGCCAGCAGCTTAGAGTGGGGCTGGAGCCCCCACAATGAGCAGTTCTTC.

The rearrangement links TRBV12-5 to TRBJ1-5; D remains ambiguous. Deletions cut 7 bases from V and 2 bases from J, with 21 bases between. Germline-derived CDR1 and CDR2 are LGHNT and FRNRAP. The CDR3 consists of 17 residues. The CDR3 coding sequence is TGTGCTAGTGAGCAGGCTGCCCCATTTGTTGGCAATCAGCCCCAGCATTTT. Amino acids: CASEQAAPFVGNQPQHF.

This chain's CDR3 is CASSFVIGLERSYEQYF. CDR3 in DNA: TGTGCCAGCAGTTTTGTCATTGGACTAGAACGGTCCTACGAGCAGTACTTC. J is TRBJ2-7 and V is TRBV28; 7 nucleotides line up with TRBD2. Trimming at V came to 3 bases and at J to 1 base, leaving 12 bases not matched to a gene. Germline lookup yields CDR1 MDHEN and CDR2 SYDVKM. The CDR3 consists of 17 residues.

This chain connects TRBV28 to TRBJ1-1, with TRBD1 matching 10 bases. The CDR3 has 15 residues. Unmatched junction bases numbered 8, after V lost 6 bases and J lost 4 bases. Germline CDR1 and CDR2: MDHEN and SYDVKM. In DNA form, the CDR3 reads TGTGCCAGCAGCATGACAGGGGGCACGGGCACTGAAGCTTTCTTT. Encoded protein: CASSMTGGTGTEAFF.

CDR3 DNA: TGTGCCAGCAGCGTCAGCAGGGGGGACTCACCCCTCCACTTT. Protein sequence: CASSVSRGDSPLHF. The chain links TRBV9 to TRBJ1-6, with 7 bases lining up with TRBD1. J was trimmed by 10 bases and V by 2 bases; bases with no gene match: 6. The CDR3 runs 14 residues. Germline V gene sequence: CDR1 SGDLS, CDR2 YYNGEE.

The rearrangement links TRBV18 to TRBJ1-3; D is ambiguous. Germline CDR1 reads KGHSH; CDR2 reads LQKENI. The CDR3 covers 16 residues. The ends were cut back, 0 bases at V and 0 bases at J, with 9 bases in the middle. CDR3 bases: TGTGCCAGCTCACCACCTCTCAGATACTCTGGAAACACCATATATTTT. It specifies CASSPPLRYSGNTIYF.

This chain joins TRBV27 and TRBJ2-1, with D possibly being TRBD1 (6 bases). This CDR3 is built from 14 residues. Trimming stripped 6 bases from V and 0 bases from J, with 9 bases between. The germline CDR1 and CDR2 sequences are MNHEY and SMNVEV (reference sequence). CDR3 region: CASSIGGSYNEQFF. CDR3 nucleotides: TGTGCCAGCAGCATAGGGGGCTCCTACAATGAGCAGTTCTTC.

For this clone: The junction does not match germline at one end; this may be a read error. The chain combines TRBV28 with TRBJ1-5, with 8 bases aligning to TRBD1. CDR1 is MDHEN and CDR2 is SYDVKM in the germline V gene. The CDR3 is 13 amino acids. CDR3 sequence (DNA): TGTGCCAGCATTTTACAGGGGGGACAGCCCCAGCATTTT. Translating gives CASILQGGQPQHF.

The CDR3 coding sequence is TGTGCCAGCAGGGGACAGGGTTTCACTGAAGCTTTCTTT. It specifies CASRGQGFTEAFF. V gene TRBV6-1 combines with J gene TRBJ1-1, with TRBD1 identical over 9 bases. There are 13 residues in the CDR3. With V trimmed by 6 bases and J by 4 bases, 3 bases remained unmatched. The germline gives CDR1 MNHNS, CDR2 SASEGT.

The chain links TRBV4-1 to TRBJ1-4, with D possibly being TRBD1 (6 bases). From germline, CDR1 is MGHRA and CDR2 YSYEKL. This CDR3 has 16 residues. V was pared by 0 bases and J by 6 bases, with 14 bases between. The CDR3 protein is CASSQDSQGGDEKLFF. In nucleotides, the CDR3 is TGCGCCAGCAGCCAAGATTCCCAAGGGGGTGATGAAAAACTGTTTTTT.

The V call is TRBV30, the J call TRBJ1-6; possible D gene TRBD1, 6 bases. This CDR3 is built from 14 residues. Trimming shortened V by 0 bases and J by 8 bases, and 11 bases separated the two germline ends. Germline loops: CDR1 GTSNPN, CDR2 SVGIG (reference sequence). In DNA form, the CDR3 reads TGTGCCTGGAGTGTTACAGGGCTGGATTCACCCCTCCACTTT. Residues: CAWSVTGLDSPLHF. Full variable domain (missing parts from reference TRBV30 and TRBJ1-6): SQTIHQWPATLVQPVGSPLSLECTVEGTSNPNLYWYRQAAGRGLQLLFYSVGIGQISSEVPQNLSASRPQDRQFILSSKKLLLSDSGFYLCAWSVTGLDSPLHFGNGTRLTVT.

The chain uses TRBV6-5 and TRBJ2-7; 7 bases align to TRBD1. Germline lookup yields CDR1 MNHEY and CDR2 SVGAGI. CDR3 length: 16 residues. The J segment lost 3 bases and the V segment lost 4 bases, leaving 12 bases of the junction unmatched. CDR3 protein: CASSSRASTGVYEQYF. CDR3 nucleotide sequence: TGTGCCAGCAGTTCCAGAGCGTCAACAGGGGTCTACGAGCAGTACTTC.